This TCR beta chain was identified during a study of blood T cells in healthy people across ages. With a J-beta primer mix and a sample-barcoded 5' primer, a second PCR ran roughly 6 to 11 cycles. Via MiXCR, TCRdb re-called the 5' RACE reads, giving one row per CDR3 protein. Among 790,000 or so distinct CDR3 sequences listed, approximately 53% were seen once. PBMCs, at least 6 million per sample, were isolated. This CDR3 spans 18 amino acids. The germline gives CDR1 SGHRS, CDR2 YFSETQ. Trimming shortened V by 1 base and J by 4 bases, and 18 bases separated the two germline ends. Study observations and caveats: For the donors, CMV status was unknown and possibly confounded expanded clonotype changes. Per million T cells, the diversity of TCR beta decreased roughly linearly as age advanced. Aged donors had fewer naive CD4+ cells and lower diversity than long-lived donors.

On this clonotype itself: Its antigen is still unknown.

The sequence was collected from a man aged 40-49 years in good health. Sequencing used blood. The chain carries TRBV5-1 and TRBJ2-6; TRBD1 or TRBD2 may be the D gene (5 bases each). CDR3 sequence: CASSLRDLGNLGANVLTF. The CDR3 DNA follows: TGCGCCAGCAGCTTGCGGGACCTAGGAAATTTAGGGGCCAACGTCCTGACTTTC.